The 25 T cell receptor beta chains presented below share a single source sample, sequenced in a study of blood T cell repertoires in COVID-19. Sequenced by immunoSEQ multiplex PCR; TCRdb stores in-frame clones only, minus some. This table has some 170,000 clones, about 90% appearing once. Input material: PBMCs or T cells enriched from blood (not recorded which). The receptors here all came from a human donor with acute COVID-19. The donor label of this sample is uncertain.

This clone was picked up a small number of times. The V call is TRBV13, the J call TRBJ1-2, with D perhaps matching TRBD1 (5 bases). The germline V gene has CDR1 PRHDT and CDR2 FYEKMQ (reference sequence). V shed 2 bases and J shed 4 bases, with 8 bases lying between them. The CDR3 runs 13 residues. CDR3 loop: CASSLSRAYGYTF. In nucleotides, the CDR3 is TGTGCCAGCAGCTTAAGCAGGGCCTATGGCTACACCTTC.

The chain couples TRBV12-3 or TRBV12-4 to TRBJ1-2, with 8 positions matching TRBD1. V trimming: 6 bases; J trimming: 7 bases; junction bases outside the gene matches: 7. The CDR3 length is 13 residues. CDR3 amino acids: CASSKDREGGYTF. The CDR3 bases are TGTGCCAGCAGCAAGGACAGGGAGGGTGGCTACACCTTC.

This clone was found a few times. The chain joins TRBV5-8 to TRBJ2-7; D ambiguous. Looked up from germline, CDR1 is SGHTS and CDR2 is YDEGEE. Trimming removed 0 bases from V and 4 bases from J, with 11 bases in between. This CDR3 contains 14 residues. This CDR3 reads CASSLDMLGYEQYF. CDR3 nucleotides: TGTGCCAGCAGCTTGGACATGCTAGGTTACGAGCAGTACTTC.

The V call is TRBV9, the J call TRBJ2-1; D is ambiguous. Germline V gene sequence: CDR1 SGDLS, CDR2 YYNGEE. V lost 2 bases and J 9 bases, leaving 9 bases between the germline ends. CDR3 size: 12 residues. Written as DNA, the CDR3 is TGTGCCAGCAGCGTTGACTTAAGTGAGCAGTTCTTC. It encodes CASSVDLSEQFF.

The chain joins TRBV6-1 to TRBJ2-1, with TRBD2 identical over 7 bases. The germline CDR1 and CDR2 sequences are MNHNS and SASEGT. There are 16 residues in the CDR3. Unmatched junction bases numbered 4, after V lost 1 base and J lost 1 base. In DNA, the CDR3 is TGTGCCAGCAGTGAAGAGAACGGGGGGTCCTACAATGAGCAGTTCTTC. Translation gives CASSEENGGSYNEQFF.

This chain joins TRBV7-9 and TRBJ1-2, with 8 bases matching TRBD1. Germline V CDR1 and CDR2: SEHNR, FQNEAQ (reference sequence). With 5 bases clipped from V and 8 bases from J, the junction kept 7 bases outside the gene matches. CDR3 length equals 13 residues. As DNA, the CDR3 is TGTGCCAGCAGCCCCGCAGGGGGCCAAGGCTACACCTTC. This gives the protein CASSPAGGQGYTF. Full variable domain (outside the CDR3, taken from reference TRBV7-9 and TRBJ1-2): DTGVSQNPRHKITKRGQNVTFRCDPISEHNRLYWYRQTLGQGPEFLTYFQNEAQLEKSRLLSDRFSAERPKGSFSTLEIQRTEQGDSAMYLCASSPAGGQGYTFGSGTRLTVV.

The V and J genes are TRBV19 and TRBJ1-5, with D possibly being TRBD1 (6 bases). The CDR3 spans 14 residues. V was cut by 4 bases and J by 7 bases, with 14 bases left in between. Looked up from germline, CDR1 is LNHDA and CDR2 is SQIVND (reference sequence). DNA for the CDR3: TGTGCCAGTAGTAGTGGCAGGGGTGGGCAGCCCCAGCATTTT. The encoded protein is CASSSGRGGQPQHF.

This rearrangement joins TRBV9 to TRBJ2-3; possible D gene TRBD2, 5 bases. The V and J ends lost 2 bases and 2 bases respectively, with 12 bases between them. Germline lookup yields CDR1 SGDLS and CDR2 YYNGEE. The CDR3 consists of 15 residues. The CDR3: CASSVTGSDTDTQYF. CDR3 nucleotides: TGTGCCAGCAGCGTCACGGGGTCCGACACAGATACGCAGTATTTT. The full variable domain, its missing parts supplied by reference TRBV9 and TRBJ2-3, is DSGVTQTPKHLITATGQRVTLRCSPRSGDLSVYWYQQSLDQGLQFLIQYYNGEERAKGNILERFSAQQFPDLHSELNLSSLELGDSALYFCASSVTGSDTDTQYFGPGTRLTVL.

The chain recombines TRBV7-8 with TRBJ2-5; no firm D call. Germline V gene data show CDR1 as SGHVS and CDR2 as FQNEAQ. V lost 1 base and J lost 9, with 9 bases in between. This CDR3 comprises 12 residues. The chain's CDR3 is CASSLDPLAQYF. The CDR3 DNA is TGTGCCAGCAGCTTAGACCCGTTAGCCCAGTACTTC.

The V call is TRBV19, the J call TRBJ2-2; no clear D gene. The CDR3 runs 14 residues. V was pared by 3 bases and J by 1 base, with 6 bases between. CDR1 and CDR2 (germline): LNHDA, SQIVND (reference sequence). CDR3 bases: TGTGCCAGTAGTATTCCCATGAACACCGGGGAGCTGTTTTTT. The encoded protein is CASSIPMNTGELFF.

The chain couples TRBV6-1 to TRBJ1-1, with D unclear. V lost 2 bases and J lost 5, with 21 bases in between. This CDR3 spans 17 amino acids. The germline V gene encodes CDR1 MNHNS and CDR2 SASEGT. This CDR3 is CASSEHPLGITGTEAFF. CDR3 DNA: TGTGCCAGCAGTGAACATCCGTTGGGTATAACGGGGACTGAAGCTTTCTTT.

This clone is a singleton in its sample. The chain employs TRBV12-5 and TRBJ1-2; 8 bases map to TRBD1. The J segment lost 3 bases and the V segment lost 7 bases, leaving 10 bases of the junction unmatched. Germline CDR1 reads LGHNT; CDR2 reads FRNRAP. The CDR3 has 15 amino acids. Written as DNA, the CDR3 is TGTGCTAGTGCCCAGGGAGCAGGGGGCTACTATGGCTACACCTTC. This gives the protein CASAQGAGGYYGYTF. Combining the CDR3 with reference TRBV12-5 and TRBJ1-2 gives the whole variable domain DARVTQTPRHKVTEMGQEVTMRCQPILGHNTVFWYRQTMMQGLELLAYFRNRAPLDDSGMPKDRFSAEMPDATLATLKIQPSEPRDSAVYFCASAQGAGGYYGYTFGSGTRLTVV.

The rearrangement joins TRBV5-1 to TRBJ1-2; 8 positions agree with TRBD1. CDR1 SGHRS and CDR2 YFSETQ come from the germline V gene. Trimming took 4 bases from V and 6 from J; bases not matched to a gene: 11. This CDR3 spans 15 amino acids. The CDR3 DNA is TGCGCCAGCAGCCCATCGGGGGACAGGCTTGATGGCTACACCTTC. This encodes CASSPSGDRLDGYTF.

The rearrangement uses TRBV6-5 and TRBJ1-1; D might be TRBD1 (6 bases). The CDR3 covers 15 residues. V was clipped by 0 bases and J by 3 bases, with 11 bases between them. Germline loops: CDR1 MNHEY, CDR2 SVGAGI. CDR3 nucleotide sequence: TGTGCCAGCAGTTACTCGATCCAGGGGTACACTGAAGCTTTCTTT. Encoded protein: CASSYSIQGYTEAFF.

The V call is TRBV5-1, the J call TRBJ1-3; D unclear. CDR1 and CDR2 (germline): SGHRS, YFSETQ. V shed 6 bases and J shed 0 bases, with 10 bases lying between them. The CDR3 loop spans 14 amino acids. The CDR3 nucleotides read TGCGCCAGCAAGGAGGGCCCCTCTGGAAACACCATATATTTT. Amino acid sequence: CASKEGPSGNTIYF.

Concerning this clone: The junction departs from the called germline gene at one end, perhaps through a read error. This sample includes further DNA sequences coding for the same CDR3. The chain's CDR3 is CASSSPGQDSGNTIYF. CDR3 bases: TGTGCCAGCAGCTCCCCAGGGCAAGACTCTGGGAACACCATATATTTT. The gene calls are TRBV7-6 and TRBJ1-3, with D tentatively TRBD1 (5 bases). CDR3 length: 16 residues. CDR1 is SGHVS, CDR2 FNYEAQ, per germline.

The chain recombines TRBV30 with TRBJ1-6; 9 nucleotides line up with TRBD1. Unmatched junction bases numbered 7, after V lost 5 bases and J lost 11 bases. CDR1 and CDR2 from the germline V gene are GTSNPN and SVGIG (reference sequence). CDR3 length: 13 amino acids. The CDR3 DNA sequence: TGTGCCTGGTCCGGGACAGGGACGACACCCCTCCACTTT. The encoded protein is CAWSGTGTTPLHF.

Comments on this clone: This sample also contains other DNA sequences that code for the same CDR3. V and J are TRBV29-1 and TRBJ2-7; D uncertain. Per the germline V gene, CDR1 is SQVTM and CDR2 is ANQGSEA. CDR3 size: 11 residues. V shed 1 base and J shed 3 bases, with 4 bases lying between them. The CDR3 here is CSVEADYEQYF. The CDR3 nucleotides are TGCAGCGTTGAAGCAGACTACGAGCAGTACTTC.

This sequence joins TRBV18 and TRBJ1-4; D remains unclear. The V and J ends lost 6 bases and 0 bases respectively, with 11 bases between them. This CDR3 spans 15 amino acids. CDR1 is KGHSH and CDR2 is LQKENI in the germline V gene. The CDR3 DNA reads TGTGCCAGCTCCCCCTCGGTCTCAACTAATGAAAAACTGTTTTTT. This translates into CASSPSVSTNEKLFF.

This chain uses TRBV6-2 or TRBV6-3 with TRBJ2-7; the D gene is possibly TRBD2 (6 bases). Germline CDR1 is MNHEY and CDR2 is SVGEGT. This CDR3 region has 14 residues. With 6 bases removed from V and 3 bases from J, the gap between germline ends came to 15 bases. The CDR3 sequence is CASSTGTLNYEQYF. CDR3 nucleotide sequence: TGTGCCAGCAGCACCGGGACTCTTAACTACGAGCAGTACTTC.

Only a few counts were recorded for this clone. CDR3 nucleotide sequence: TGTGCCAGCAGCCAGGGACAGGTGAACACTGAAGCTTTCTTT. Translating gives CASSQGQVNTEAFF. V gene TRBV5-4 combines with J gene TRBJ1-1; the match to TRBD1 covers 8 bases. V shed 4 bases and J 0 bases; nucleotides not matched to a gene: 2. There are 14 residues in the CDR3. Germline V gene sequence: CDR1 SGHNT, CDR2 YYREEE (reference sequence).

This chain connects TRBV27 to TRBJ2-7, with TRBD1 as a possible D gene (6 bases). Germline lookup yields CDR1 MNHEY and CDR2 SMNVEV (reference sequence). Trimming left V 0 bases short and J 2 bases short, with 11 bases between. The length of the CDR3 is 15 residues. The CDR3 region is CASSLSGRGTYEQYF. The CDR3 DNA sequence: TGTGCCAGCAGTTTATCAGGCAGGGGAACCTACGAGCAGTACTTC.

The V gene is TRBV18, the J gene TRBJ1-1, with 9 bases aligning to TRBD1. Germline V gene sequence: CDR1 KGHSH, CDR2 LQKENI. The CDR3 has 15 amino acids. V dropped 4 bases and J dropped 4; count of bases not matched to a gene: 7. This CDR3 reads CASSRHRDRVTEAFF. The CDR3 region has the DNA TGTGCCAGCTCACGACACCGGGACAGGGTCACTGAAGCTTTCTTT.

This rearrangement joins TRBV19 to TRBJ2-7, with 7 bases identical to TRBD1. V lost 3 bases and J lost 3; bases outside the gene matches: 2. CDR1 is LNHDA and CDR2 is SQIVND in the germline V gene (reference sequence). There are 13 residues in the CDR3. This CDR3 reads CASSMGDSYEQYF. CDR3 nucleotide sequence: TGTGCCAGTAGTATGGGGGACAGCTACGAGCAGTACTTC.

This clone was seen once. The V and J genes are TRBV18 and TRBJ2-6; 10 bases are shared with TRBD1. V was pared by 3 bases and J by 3 bases, with 8 bases of the junction left unmatched. The germline gives CDR1 KGHSH, CDR2 LQKENI. The CDR3 is 18 amino acids. CDR3 region: CASSPRTGGSDGANVLTF. DNA of the CDR3: TGTGCCAGCTCACCCAGGACAGGGGGATCAGATGGGGCCAACGTCCTGACTTTC. Using reference TRBV18 and TRBJ2-6 for the parts outside the CDR3, the full variable domain is NAGVMQNPRHLVRRRGQEARLRCSPMKGHSHVYWYRQLPEEGLKFMVYLQKENIIDESGMPKERFSAEFPKEGPSILRIQQVVRGDSAAYFCASSPRTGGSDGANVLTFGAGSRLTVL.